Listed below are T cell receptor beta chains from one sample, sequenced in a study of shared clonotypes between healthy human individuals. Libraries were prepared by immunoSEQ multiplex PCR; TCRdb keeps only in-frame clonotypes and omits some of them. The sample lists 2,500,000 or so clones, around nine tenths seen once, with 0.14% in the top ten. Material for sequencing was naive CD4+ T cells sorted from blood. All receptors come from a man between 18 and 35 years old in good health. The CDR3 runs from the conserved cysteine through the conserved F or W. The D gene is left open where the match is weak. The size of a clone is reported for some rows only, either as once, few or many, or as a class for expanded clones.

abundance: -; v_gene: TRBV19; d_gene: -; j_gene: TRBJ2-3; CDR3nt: TGTGCCAGTAAAGCGGAGGGCACAGATACGCAGTATTTT; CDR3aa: CASKAEGTDTQYF
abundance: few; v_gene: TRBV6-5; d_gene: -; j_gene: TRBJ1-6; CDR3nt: TGTGCCAGCAGTCAATCCGGGACTTCACCCCTCCACTTT; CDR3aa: CASSQSGTSPLHF
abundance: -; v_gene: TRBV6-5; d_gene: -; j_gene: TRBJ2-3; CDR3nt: TGTGCCAGCAGTTACCTAGCAGGGCGGGATACGCAGTATTTT; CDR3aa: CASSYLAGRDTQYF
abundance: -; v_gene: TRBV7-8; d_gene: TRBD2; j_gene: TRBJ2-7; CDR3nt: TGTGCCAGCAGCTCCGCGCTGCGGGGGGGTGGACCCTACGAGCAGTACTTC; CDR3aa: CASSSALRGGGPYEQYF
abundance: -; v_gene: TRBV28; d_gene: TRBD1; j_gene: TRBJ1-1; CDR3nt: TGTGCCAGCCAAACTTCCGGGACAGGGAACACTGAAGCTTTCTTT; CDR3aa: CASQTSGTGNTEAFF
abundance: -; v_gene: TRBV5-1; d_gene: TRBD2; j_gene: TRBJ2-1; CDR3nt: TGCGCCAGCAGCTTGGCCGGGCTAGCGGGTTACAATGAGCAGTTCTTC; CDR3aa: CASSLAGLAGYNEQFF
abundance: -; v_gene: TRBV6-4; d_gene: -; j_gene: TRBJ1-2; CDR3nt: TGTGCCAGCAGTGACAGCCTCCAAGGCGGTGGCTACACCTTC; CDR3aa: CASSDSLQGGGYTF
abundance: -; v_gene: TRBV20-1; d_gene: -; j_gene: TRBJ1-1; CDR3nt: TGCAGTGCTAGCGGGACGAGGGCTTTCTTT; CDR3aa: CSASGTRAFF
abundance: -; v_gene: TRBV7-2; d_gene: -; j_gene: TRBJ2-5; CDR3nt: TGTGCCAGCAGCCGCCATGAGACCCAGTACTTC; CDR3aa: CASSRHETQYF
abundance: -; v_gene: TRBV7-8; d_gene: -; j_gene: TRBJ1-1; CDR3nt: TGTGCCAGCAGCTTAGAGGGGGGGTTGAACACTGAAGCTTTCTTT; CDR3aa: CASSLEGGLNTEAFF
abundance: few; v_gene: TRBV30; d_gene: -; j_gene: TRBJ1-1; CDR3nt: TGTGCCTGGAGCGGACAGTCGAACACTGAAGCTTTCTTT; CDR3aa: CAWSGQSNTEAFF
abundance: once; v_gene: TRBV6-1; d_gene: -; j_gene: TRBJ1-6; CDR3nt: TGTGCCAGCAGTGAAGCACAGGTTCGGAATTCACCCCTCCACTTT; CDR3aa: CASSEAQVRNSPLHF
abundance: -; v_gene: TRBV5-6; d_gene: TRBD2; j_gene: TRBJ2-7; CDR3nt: TGTGCCAGCAGCTTCACGACTAGCGGGAGAATGTACGAGCAGTACTTC; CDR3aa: CASSFTTSGRMYEQYF
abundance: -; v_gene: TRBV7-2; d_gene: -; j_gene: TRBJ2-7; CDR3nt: TGTGCCAGCAGCCCCAGGGAAGGGTACTACGAGCAGTACTTC; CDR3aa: CASSPREGYYEQYF
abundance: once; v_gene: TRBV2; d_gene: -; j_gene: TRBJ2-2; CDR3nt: TGTGCCAGCGAAAGCGTTAGTAACACCGGGGAGCTGTTTTTT; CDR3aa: CASESVSNTGELFF
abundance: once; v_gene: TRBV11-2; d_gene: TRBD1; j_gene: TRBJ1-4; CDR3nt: TGTGCCAGCAGCTTGGGGGACAGGGCGACTAATGAAAAACTGTTTTTT; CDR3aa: CASSLGDRATNEKLFF
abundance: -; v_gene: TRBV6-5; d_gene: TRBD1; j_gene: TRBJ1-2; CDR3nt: TGTGCCAGCAGTTACCGGGACAGGGGCTATGGCTACACCTTC; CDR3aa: CASSYRDRGYGYTF
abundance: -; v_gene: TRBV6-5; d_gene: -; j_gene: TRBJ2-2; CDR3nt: TGTGCCAGCAGTTACGGCCCGGGGGTAACCGGGGAGCTGTTTTTT; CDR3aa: CASSYGPGVTGELFF
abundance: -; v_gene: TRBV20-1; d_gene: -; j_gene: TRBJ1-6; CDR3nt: TGCAGTGCCCCCCACAATTCACCCCTCCACTTT; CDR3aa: CSAPHNSPLHF
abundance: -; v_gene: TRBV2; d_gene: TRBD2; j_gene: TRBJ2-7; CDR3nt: TGTGCCAGCAGCGACCCCTCAATGGCTAGCGGGAGGGCCGCGGCCTACGAGCAGTACTTC; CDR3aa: CASSDPSMASGRAAAYEQYF
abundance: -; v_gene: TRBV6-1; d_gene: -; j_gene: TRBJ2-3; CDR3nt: TGTGCCAGCAAATCGCGCACAGATACGCAGTATTTT; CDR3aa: CASKSRTDTQYF
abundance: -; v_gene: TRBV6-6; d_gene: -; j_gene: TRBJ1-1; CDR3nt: TGTGCCAGCAGTCTAACAGAGAACACTGAAGCTTTCTTT; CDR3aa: CASSLTENTEAFF
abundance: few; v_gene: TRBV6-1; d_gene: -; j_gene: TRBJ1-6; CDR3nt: TGTGCCAGCTCGTGGGGTAATTCACCCCTCCACTTT; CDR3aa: CASSWGNSPLHF
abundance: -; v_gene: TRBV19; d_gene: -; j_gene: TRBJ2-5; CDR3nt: TGTGCCAGTAAGGGTGGGTCAAAAATGGGGGAGACCCAGTACTTC; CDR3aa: CASKGGSKMGETQYF
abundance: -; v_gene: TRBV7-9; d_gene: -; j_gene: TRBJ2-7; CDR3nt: TGTGCCAGCAGCTTGGATACAAGCTCCTACGAGCAGTACTTC; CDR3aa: CASSLDTSSYEQYF
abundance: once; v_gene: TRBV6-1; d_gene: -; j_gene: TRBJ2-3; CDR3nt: TGTGCCACCGTACGGGGGTTAAGCACAGATACGCAGTATTTT; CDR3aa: CATVRGLSTDTQYF
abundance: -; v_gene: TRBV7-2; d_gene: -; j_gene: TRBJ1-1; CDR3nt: TGTGCCAGCAGCTTAACAGGCCAAAAGAACACTGAAGCTTTCTTT; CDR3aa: CASSLTGQKNTEAFF
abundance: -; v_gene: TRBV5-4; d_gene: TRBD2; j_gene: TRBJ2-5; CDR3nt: TGTGCCAGCAGCTTGTTACTAGCGGGGGAAGAGACCCAGTACTTC; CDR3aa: CASSLLLAGEETQYF